Listed below are T cell receptor beta chains from one sample, sequenced in a study of identical twins. TCRdb reanalysed the 5' RACE reads using MiXCR and keeps one entry per CDR3 protein. The sample includes 690,000 or so distinct CDR3 sequences, less than 10% of them seen just once. These data were also reused for a study on yellow fever vaccine responses in identical twins.

Material for sequencing was PBMCs. These receptors were taken from a young woman in good health. Both conserved end residues are part of each CDR3. The D gene is left open where the match is weak. The size field is filled for only some rows; it gives once, few, many or a size class.

>TRBJ2-5|-|TRBV6-2/TRBV6-3|few
TGTGCCAGCAGTTACTCGTGGCAGGTGGGGCGGGGAAAACAAGAGACCCAGTACTTC
CASSYSWQVGRGKQETQYF
>TRBJ2-1|-|TRBV4-2|few
TGTGCCAGCAGCCAAGATCTTACAACTCCTGAGCAGTTCTTC
CASSQDLTTPEQFF
>TRBJ2-7|TRBD2|TRBV7-2|-
TGTGCCAGCAGCTCGCTAGCGGGGGCCTCCTACGAGCAGTACTTC
CASSSLAGASYEQYF
>TRBJ2-7|-|TRBV10-3|-
TGTGCCATCTTTGCAGGGAATAACTCCTACGAGCAGTACTTC
CAIFAGNNSYEQYF
>TRBJ1-2|-|TRBV5-1|few
TGCGCCAGCAGCTTACAGCCTACATCCTATGGCTACACCTTC
CASSLQPTSYGYTF
>TRBJ1-2|TRBD1|TRBV6-6|-
TGTGCCAGCAGAATAACAGGGGGCCATGGCTACACCTTC
CASRITGGHGYTF
>TRBJ1-1|TRBD1|TRBV20-1|-
TGCAGTGCCACGTTGGGACAGGGAGGTACTGAAGCTTTCTTT
CSATLGQGGTEAFF
>TRBJ1-5|-|TRBV7-2|-
TGTGCCAGCAGCTTACGTACAGGGTATAGTCAGCCCCAGCATTTT
CASSLRTGYSQPQHF
>TRBJ2-7|TRBD1|TRBV19|-
TGTGCCAGTACCCCGGGACAGGGGACCTACGAGCAGTACTTC
CASTPGQGTYEQYF
>TRBJ2-1|-|TRBV27|many
TGTGCCAGCAGTTTAAACTCCTACAATGAGCAGTTCTTC
CASSLNSYNEQFF
>TRBJ2-5|-|TRBV6-2/TRBV6-3|few
TGTGCCAGCAGTTACTCTCTGACAGGGAGGGAGACCCAGTACTTC
CASSYSLTGRETQYF
>TRBJ1-1|-|TRBV20-1|-
TGCAGTGCTAGAGATCTTCTGAACACTGAAGCTTTCTTT
CSARDLLNTEAFF
>TRBJ2-3|TRBD2|TRBV7-9|-
TGTGCCAGCAGCTCCGCCAGTAGCGGGAGTTTTATGGATACGCAGTATTTT
CASSSASSGSFMDTQYF
>TRBJ2-7|TRBD2|TRBV7-9|few
TGTGCCAGCAGCTTGTTCCAGGGACTAAACTACGAGCAGTACTTC
CASSLFQGLNYEQYF
>TRBJ2-3|-|TRBV20-1|-
TGCAGTGCTAGGGTGGCAGGGGAAGCAGATACGCAGTATTTT
CSARVAGEADTQYF
>TRBJ2-5|TRBD1|TRBV6-1|-
TGTGCCAGCGCGGACAGGGCCCGGGTAGAGACCCAGTACTTC
CASADRARVETQYF
>TRBJ2-2|-|TRBV3-1|-
TGTGCCAGCAGCCAAGTTCTCGGGGAGCTGTTTTTT
CASSQVLGELFF
>TRBJ2-7|-|TRBV10-2|many
TGCGCCAGCAGTGAGTACAGGTCGACCTACGAGCAGTACTTC
CASSEYRSTYEQYF
>TRBJ2-7|TRBD2|TRBV7-9|few
TGTGCCAGCAGCCCCACGGGGGGGAACTACGAGCAGTACTTC
CASSPTGGNYEQYF
>TRBJ2-3|-|TRBV27|-
TGTGCCAGCAGTTCCCCTCCCGGGGCACTAGTTTTCGGCACAGATACGCAGTATTTT
CASSSPPGALVFGTDTQYF
>TRBJ2-7|TRBD1|TRBV11-2|-
TGTGCCAGCAGCTTTACAGGGGGAGGCTACGAGCAGTACTTC
CASSFTGGGYEQYF
>TRBJ2-7|-|TRBV4-2|-
TGTGCCAGCAGCACCCTTCCAGGGGCATCCTACGAGCAGTACTTC
CASSTLPGASYEQYF
>TRBJ2-3|-|TRBV7-2|many
TGTGCCAGCAGCTCAGGGATTCCCACAGATACGCAGTATTTT
CASSSGIPTDTQYF
>TRBJ1-1|TRBD1|TRBV11-1|-
TGTGCCAGCAGCTACAGAACGGGGCCGACAGGGGGTAGTCGGTGGAACACTGAAGCTTTCTTT
CASSYRTGPTGGSRWNTEAFF
>TRBJ2-1|TRBD1|TRBV2|-
TGTGCCAGCAAGACTAGGGGACAGGCAGTAAATGAGCAGTTCTTC
CASKTRGQAVNEQFF
>TRBJ2-5|-|TRBV9|-
TGTGCCAGCGGCCGGGGGCCAGGGGAGACCCAGTACTTC
CASGRGPGETQYF